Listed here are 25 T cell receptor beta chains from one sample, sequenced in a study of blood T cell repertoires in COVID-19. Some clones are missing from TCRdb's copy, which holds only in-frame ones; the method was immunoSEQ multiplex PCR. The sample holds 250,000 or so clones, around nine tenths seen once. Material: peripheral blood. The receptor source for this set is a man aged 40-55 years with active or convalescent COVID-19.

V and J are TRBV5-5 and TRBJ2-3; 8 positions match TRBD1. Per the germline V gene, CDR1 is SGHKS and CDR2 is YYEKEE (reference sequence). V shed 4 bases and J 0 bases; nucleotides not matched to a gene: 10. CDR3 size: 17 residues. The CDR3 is CASSRGGQGGSTDTQYF. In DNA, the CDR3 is TGTGCCAGCAGCCGGGGCGGACAGGGCGGTAGCACAGATACGCAGTATTTT.

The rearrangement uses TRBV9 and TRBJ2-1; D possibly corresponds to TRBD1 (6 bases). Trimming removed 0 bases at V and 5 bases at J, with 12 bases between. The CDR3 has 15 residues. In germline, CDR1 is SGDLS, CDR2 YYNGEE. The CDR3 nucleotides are TGTGCCAGCAGCGTAGATCCACAGGGAAACAATGAGCAGTTCTTC. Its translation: CASSVDPQGNNEQFF.

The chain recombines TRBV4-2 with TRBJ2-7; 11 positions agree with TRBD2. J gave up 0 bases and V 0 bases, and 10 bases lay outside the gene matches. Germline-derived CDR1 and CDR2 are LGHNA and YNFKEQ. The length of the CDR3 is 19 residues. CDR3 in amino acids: CASSQELAGGPGSSYEQYF. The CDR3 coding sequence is TGTGCCAGCAGCCAAGAGCTAGCGGGAGGCCCTGGAAGCTCCTACGAGCAGTACTTC.

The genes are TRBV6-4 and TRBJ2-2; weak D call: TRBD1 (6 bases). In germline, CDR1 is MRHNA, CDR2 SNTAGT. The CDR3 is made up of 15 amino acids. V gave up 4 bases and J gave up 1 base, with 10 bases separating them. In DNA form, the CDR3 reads TGTGCCAGCAGTGTAACGGGACAGAACACCGGGGAGCTGTTTTTT. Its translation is CASSVTGQNTGELFF.

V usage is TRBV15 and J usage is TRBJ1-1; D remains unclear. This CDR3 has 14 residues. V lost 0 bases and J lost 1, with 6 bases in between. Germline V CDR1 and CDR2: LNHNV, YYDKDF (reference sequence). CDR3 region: CATSRDISNTEAFF. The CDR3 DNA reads TGTGCCACCAGCAGAGACATTTCGAACACTGAAGCTTTCTTT.

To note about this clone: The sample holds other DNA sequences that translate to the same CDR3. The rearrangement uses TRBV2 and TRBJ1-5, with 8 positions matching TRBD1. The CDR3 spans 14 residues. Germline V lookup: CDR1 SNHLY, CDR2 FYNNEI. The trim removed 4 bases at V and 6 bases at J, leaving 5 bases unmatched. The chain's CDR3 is CASSVQGASQPQHF. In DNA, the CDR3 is TGTGCCAGCAGTGTGCAGGGGGCGTCTCAGCCCCAGCATTTT.

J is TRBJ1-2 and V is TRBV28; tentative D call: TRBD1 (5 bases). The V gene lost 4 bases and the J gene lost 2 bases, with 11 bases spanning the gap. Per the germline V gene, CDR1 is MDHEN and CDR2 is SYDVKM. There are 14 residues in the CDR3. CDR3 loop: CASSWTLSNYGYTF. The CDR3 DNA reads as TGTGCCAGCAGTTGGACATTGAGCAACTATGGCTACACCTTC.

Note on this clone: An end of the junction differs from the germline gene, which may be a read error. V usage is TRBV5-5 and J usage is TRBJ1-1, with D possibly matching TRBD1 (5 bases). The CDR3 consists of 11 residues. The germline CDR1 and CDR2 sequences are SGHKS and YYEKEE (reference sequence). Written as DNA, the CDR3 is TGTGCCAGCCTCCTGGACATCGAAGTTTTCTTT. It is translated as CASLLDIEVFF.

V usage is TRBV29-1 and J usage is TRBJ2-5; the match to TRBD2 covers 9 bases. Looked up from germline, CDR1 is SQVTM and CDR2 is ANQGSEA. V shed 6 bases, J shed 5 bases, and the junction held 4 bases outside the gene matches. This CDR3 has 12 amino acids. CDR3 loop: CSVITSGETQYF. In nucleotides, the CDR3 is TGCAGCGTAATTACTAGCGGGGAGACCCAGTACTTC.

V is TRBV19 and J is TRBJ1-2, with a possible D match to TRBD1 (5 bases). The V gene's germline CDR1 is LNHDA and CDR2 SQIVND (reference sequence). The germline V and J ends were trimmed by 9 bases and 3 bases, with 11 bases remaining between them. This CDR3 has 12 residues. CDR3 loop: CASLGRDYGYTF. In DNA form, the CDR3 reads TGTGCCAGCCTGGGCAGGGACTATGGCTACACCTTC.

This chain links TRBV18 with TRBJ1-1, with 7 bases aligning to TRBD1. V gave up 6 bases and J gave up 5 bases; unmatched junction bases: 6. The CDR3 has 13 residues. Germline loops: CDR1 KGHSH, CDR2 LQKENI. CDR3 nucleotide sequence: TGTGCCAGCTCTCGTGGACAGGCTACTGAAGCTTTCTTT. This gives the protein CASSRGQATEAFF.

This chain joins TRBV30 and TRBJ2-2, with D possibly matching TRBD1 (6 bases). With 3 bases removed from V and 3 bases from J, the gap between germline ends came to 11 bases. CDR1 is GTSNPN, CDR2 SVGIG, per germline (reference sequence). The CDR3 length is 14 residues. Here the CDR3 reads CAWSRDTHTGELFF. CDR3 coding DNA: TGTGCCTGGAGCCGGGACACACACACCGGGGAGCTGTTTTTT.

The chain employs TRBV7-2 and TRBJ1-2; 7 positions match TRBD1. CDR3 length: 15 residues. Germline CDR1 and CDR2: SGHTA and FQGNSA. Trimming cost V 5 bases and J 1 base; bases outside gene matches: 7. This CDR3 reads CASSPNRGDNYGYTF. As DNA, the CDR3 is TGTGCCAGCAGCCCTAACAGGGGTGATAACTATGGCTACACCTTC.

The CDR3 loop reads CASSLSGSSYSIQYF. CDR3 DNA: TGTGCCAGCAGCTTGTCCGGGTCGAGTTATAGCATTCAGTACTTC. The chain has TRBV11-3 and TRBJ2-4; no definite D call. This CDR3 is built from 15 residues. Looked up from germline, CDR1 is SGHNT and CDR2 is YENEEA. The V and J ends lost 3 bases and 9 bases respectively, with 18 bases between them. Together with reference TRBV11-3 and TRBJ2-4, the CDR3 gives the full variable domain: EAGVVQSPRYKIIEKKQPVAFWCNPISGHNTLYWYLQNLGQGPELLIRYENEEAVDDSQLPKDRFSAERLKGVDSTLKIQPAELGDSAVYLCASSLSGSSYSIQYFGAGTRLSVL.

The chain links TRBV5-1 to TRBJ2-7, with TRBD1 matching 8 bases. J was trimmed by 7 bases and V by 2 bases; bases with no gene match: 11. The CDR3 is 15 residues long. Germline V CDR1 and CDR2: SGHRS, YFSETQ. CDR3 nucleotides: TGCGCCAGCAGCTTCAATCCGGGACAGGCTCAAGAGCAGTACTTC. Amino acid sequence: CASSFNPGQAQEQYF.

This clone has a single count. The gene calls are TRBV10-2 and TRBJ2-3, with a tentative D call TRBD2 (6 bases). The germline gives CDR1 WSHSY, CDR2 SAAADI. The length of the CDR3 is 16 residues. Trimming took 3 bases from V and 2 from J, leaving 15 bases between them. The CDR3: CASSEATRGATDTQYF. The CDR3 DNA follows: TGCGCCAGCAGTGAAGCGACTAGAGGGGCCACAGATACGCAGTATTTT.

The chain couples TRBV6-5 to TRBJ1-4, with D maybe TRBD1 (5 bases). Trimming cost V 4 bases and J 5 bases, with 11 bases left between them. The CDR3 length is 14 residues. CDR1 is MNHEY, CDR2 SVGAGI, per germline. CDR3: CASSLGGTNEKLFF. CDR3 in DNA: TGTGCCAGCAGTTTAGGCGGGACGAATGAAAAACTGTTTTTT.

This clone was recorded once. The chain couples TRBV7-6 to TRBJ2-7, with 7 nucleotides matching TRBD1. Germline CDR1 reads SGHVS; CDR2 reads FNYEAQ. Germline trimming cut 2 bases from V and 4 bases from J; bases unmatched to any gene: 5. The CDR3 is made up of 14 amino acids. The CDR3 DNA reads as TGTGCCAGCAGCTTAACCGGGACAGATTACGAGCAGTACTTC. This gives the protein CASSLTGTDYEQYF.

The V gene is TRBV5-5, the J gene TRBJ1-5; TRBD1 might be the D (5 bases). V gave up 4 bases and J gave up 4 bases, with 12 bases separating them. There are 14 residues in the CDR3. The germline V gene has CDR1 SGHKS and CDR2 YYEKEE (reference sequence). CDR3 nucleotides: TGTGCCAGCAGCCAGGGTCCTAATAATCAGCCCCAGCATTTT. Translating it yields CASSQGPNNQPQHF.

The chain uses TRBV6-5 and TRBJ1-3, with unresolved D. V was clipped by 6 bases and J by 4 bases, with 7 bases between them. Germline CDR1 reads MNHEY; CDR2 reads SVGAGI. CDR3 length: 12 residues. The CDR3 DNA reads TGTGCCAGCAGAACAGACGGAAACACCATATATTTT. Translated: CASRTDGNTIYF.

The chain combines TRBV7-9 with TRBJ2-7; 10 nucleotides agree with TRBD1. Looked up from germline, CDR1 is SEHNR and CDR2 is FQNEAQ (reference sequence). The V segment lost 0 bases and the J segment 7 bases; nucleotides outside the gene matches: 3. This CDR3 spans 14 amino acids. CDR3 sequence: CASSLAGTGVEQYF. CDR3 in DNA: TGTGCCAGCAGCTTAGCCGGGACAGGGGTTGAGCAGTACTTC.

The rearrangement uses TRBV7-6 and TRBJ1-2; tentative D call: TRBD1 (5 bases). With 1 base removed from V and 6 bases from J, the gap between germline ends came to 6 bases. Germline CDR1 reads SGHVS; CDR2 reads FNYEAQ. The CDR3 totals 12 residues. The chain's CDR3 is CASSLVGDGYTF. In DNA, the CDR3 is TGTGCCAGCAGCTTAGTAGGGGATGGCTACACCTTC.

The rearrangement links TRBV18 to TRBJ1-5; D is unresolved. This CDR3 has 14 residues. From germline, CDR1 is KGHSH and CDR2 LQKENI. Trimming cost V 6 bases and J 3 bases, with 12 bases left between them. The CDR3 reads CASSPDGLNQPQHF. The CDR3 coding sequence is TGTGCCAGCTCGCCGGACGGACTCAATCAGCCCCAGCATTTT. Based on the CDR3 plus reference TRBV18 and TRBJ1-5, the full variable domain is NAGVMQNPRHLVRRRGQEARLRCSPMKGHSHVYWYRQLPEEGLKFMVYLQKENIIDESGMPKERFSAEFPKEGPSILRIQQVVRGDSAAYFCASSPDGLNQPQHFGDGTRLSIL.

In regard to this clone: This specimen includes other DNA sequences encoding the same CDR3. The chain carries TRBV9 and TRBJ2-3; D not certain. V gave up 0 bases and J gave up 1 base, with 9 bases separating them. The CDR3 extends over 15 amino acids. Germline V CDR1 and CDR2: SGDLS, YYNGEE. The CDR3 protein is CASSVAGGGTDTQYF. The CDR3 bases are TGTGCCAGCAGCGTAGCCGGCGGAGGCACAGATACGCAGTATTTT.

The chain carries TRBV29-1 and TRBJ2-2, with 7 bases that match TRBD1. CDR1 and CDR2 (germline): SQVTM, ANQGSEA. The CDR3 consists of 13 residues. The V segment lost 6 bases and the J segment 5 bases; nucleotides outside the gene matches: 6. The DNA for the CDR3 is TGCAGCGTCTCGGGACAGAAGACCGGGGAGCTGTTTTTT. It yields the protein CSVSGQKTGELFF.